The 8 T cell receptor beta chains below were found in one sample sequenced in a study of long-term antiretroviral therapy in people with HIV. With survey level as its setting, the immunoSEQ assay was v3.0. Measured with immunoSEQ multiplex PCR; TCRdb has only the in-frame clones, and not every one. The table has around 30,000 clones, approximately 95% seen once. Here the sequenced sample was unsorted PBMCs, taken 5.3 years after starting antiretroviral therapy. The receptors originated from a man under 40 with HIV.

This clone came up once. The chain employs TRBV5-8 and TRBJ1-5; D remains ambiguous. Per the germline V gene, CDR1 is SGHTS and CDR2 is YDEGEE. V was shortened by 0 bases and J by 9 bases, with 7 bases between the two germline ends. The CDR3 runs to 12 residues. The CDR3 reads CASSLVRRPQHF. The CDR3 DNA follows: TGTGCCAGCAGCTTGGTACGGCGGCCCCAGCATTTT.

The rearrangement uses TRBV15 and TRBJ2-3; 7 bases line up with TRBD1. CDR3 length: 12 residues. Germline loops: CDR1 LNHNV, CDR2 YYDKDF (reference sequence). The trim removed 8 bases at V and 4 bases at J, leaving 3 bases unmatched. This CDR3 is CATQTGADTQYF. The DNA of the CDR3 is TGTGCCACCCAAACAGGGGCAGATACGCAGTATTTT.

DNA of the CDR3: TGTGCCAGTAAGGGGCAGGGGACCTCTGAAGCTTTCTTT. Translating it yields CASKGQGTSEAFF. V usage is TRBV19 and J usage is TRBJ1-1, with TRBD1 as a possible D gene (6 bases). The V gene's germline CDR1 is LNHDA and CDR2 SQIVND (reference sequence). Between the trimmed V and J ends, which lost 7 bases and 6 bases, there was a span of 15 bases. The CDR3 sequence is 13 residues long. Filled out from reference TRBV19 and TRBJ1-1, the complete variable domain reads DGGITQSPKYLFRKEGQNVTLSCEQNLNHDAMYWYRQDPGQGLRLIYYSQIVNDFQKGDIAEGYSVSREKKESFPLTVTSAQKNPTAFYLCASKGQGTSEAFFGQGTRLTVV.

The chain has TRBV6-5 and TRBJ1-2, with D tentatively TRBD1 (6 bases). The germline gives CDR1 MNHEY, CDR2 SVGAGI. Trimming took off 2 bases at V and 7 bases at J, with 11 bases between the two ends. The length of the CDR3 is 13 residues. The CDR3 DNA reads as TGTGCCAGCAGTTACACCCGGGACATTGGCTACACCTTC. Residues: CASSYTRDIGYTF.

V usage is TRBV9 and J usage is TRBJ2-2, with TRBD1 matching over 8 bases. Germline CDR1 is SGDLS and CDR2 is YYNGEE. J was trimmed by 1 base and V by 1 base; bases with no gene match: 6. The CDR3 length is 17 residues. In DNA, the CDR3 is TGTGCCAGCAGCGTATCCCGACAGGGGAAGAACACCGGGGAGCTGTTTTTT. Protein product: CASSVSRQGKNTGELFF.

J is TRBJ1-2 and V is TRBV6-5, with 7 positions matching TRBD1. CDR3 size: 14 residues. The germline V gene has CDR1 MNHEY and CDR2 SVGAGI. Trimming cost V 6 bases and J 4 bases; bases outside gene matches: 8. The CDR3 spells CASSSRGTVYGYTF. For the CDR3, the DNA is TGTGCCAGCAGCTCACGTGGGACAGTCTATGGCTACACCTTC.

This clone was counted a single time. Mismatch with germline at one junction end may stem from a read error. This rearrangement joins TRBV15 to TRBJ1-2, with no clear D. This CDR3 has 13 amino acids. Per germline, CDR1 LNHNV and CDR2 YYDKDF (reference sequence). CDR3: CATSGEINYGYTF. CDR3 nucleotides: TGTGCCACCAGCGGAGAAATTAACTATGGCTACACCTTC.

J is TRBJ1-5 and V is TRBV19; 7 positions match TRBD1. This CDR3 has 15 residues. Germline CDR1 and CDR2: LNHDA and SQIVND (reference sequence). With V trimmed by 3 bases and J by 5 bases, 7 bases remained unmatched. Here the CDR3 reads CASSIAGGTYQPQHF. CDR3 coding DNA: TGTGCCAGTAGTATCGCAGGGGGGACCTATCAGCCCCAGCATTTT. The complete variable domain, with remaining parts taken from reference TRBV19 and TRBJ1-5, reads DGGITQSPKYLFRKEGQNVTLSCEQNLNHDAMYWYRQDPGQGLRLIYYSQIVNDFQKGDIAEGYSVSREKKESFPLTVTSAQKNPTAFYLCASSIAGGTYQPQHFGDGTRLSIL.